The 21 T cell receptor beta chains reported below all come from one sample, sequenced in a study of T cells in localized non-small cell lung cancer. Measured with immunoSEQ multiplex PCR; TCRdb has only the in-frame clones, and not every one. The repertoire holds 20,000 to 30,000 clones, with about 84% as singletons. This material consisted of peripheral blood, taken before any cancer treatment. The receptors originated from a man aged 40 to 75 with stage III squamous cell lung carcinoma.

The chain carries TRBV6-6 and TRBJ1-1; TRBD1 agrees at 7 bases. J gave up 6 bases and V 5 bases, and 12 bases lay outside the gene matches. Germline V gives CDR1 MNHNY, CDR2 SVGAGI (reference sequence). The CDR3 runs to 15 residues. In DNA form, the CDR3 reads TGTGCCAGCAGTCTGCCGAGGGGGCTGGGGGCTGAAGCTTTCTTT. As protein: CASSLPRGLGAEAFF.

This sequence joins TRBV4-1 and TRBJ1-3; D uncertain. The CDR3 sequence is 13 residues long. V shed 0 bases and J shed 10 bases, with 10 bases lying between them. Germline lookup yields CDR1 MGHRA and CDR2 YSYEKL. Here the CDR3 reads CASSQDWGETIYF. CDR3 nucleotides: TGCGCCAGCAGCCAAGACTGGGGAGAGACCATATATTTT.

This sequence joins TRBV5-4 and TRBJ1-1, with D perhaps matching TRBD1 (5 bases). The CDR3 loop spans 15 amino acids. V shed 3 bases and J shed 5 bases, with 17 bases lying between them. CDR1 and CDR2 from the germline V gene are SGHNT and YYREEE (reference sequence). As DNA, the CDR3 is TGTGCCAGCAGCTACGGGACTTCACGGGGGACTGAAGCTTTCTTT. This sequence encodes CASSYGTSRGTEAFF.

This chain uses TRBV5-1 with TRBJ1-4; no clear D. Germline CDR1 and CDR2: SGHRS and YFSETQ. CDR3 length: 16 amino acids. V lost 0 bases, J lost 3 bases, and 12 bases lay in between. In nucleotides, the CDR3 is TGCGCCAGCAGCTTGGCAGGTCCGCGTCCTAATGAAAAACTGTTTTTT. This translates into CASSLAGPRPNEKLFF.

The chain combines TRBV7-9 with TRBJ2-1; D gene ambiguous. Trimming pared 5 bases from V and 7 bases from J, leaving 6 bases between. Germline values: CDR1 SEHNR, CDR2 FQNEAQ (reference sequence). CDR3 length: 11 residues. CDR3 bases: TGTGCCAGCAGCCTCTCAAATGAGCAGTTCTTC. Translation gives CASSLSNEQFF.

The CDR3 nucleotides read TGTGCCAGCAGCGCAAAACTCCGGGCCCAACTAAATCAGCCCCAGCATTTT. Residues: CASSAKLRAQLNQPQHF. The rearrangement uses TRBV7-8 and TRBJ1-5; no reliable D call. Deletions cut 5 bases from V and 4 bases from J, with 21 bases between. The CDR3 runs 17 residues. CDR1 is SGHVS, CDR2 FQNEAQ, per germline.

V usage is TRBV27 and J usage is TRBJ1-1, with 9 bases matching TRBD1. J lost 0 bases, V lost 5 bases, and 4 bases had no gene match. This CDR3 has 15 residues. Germline CDR1 MNHEY, CDR2 SMNVEV (reference sequence). The DNA for the CDR3 is TGTGCCAGCAGTGACGGACAGGGGTTGAACACTGAAGCTTTCTTT. This encodes CASSDGQGLNTEAFF.

A note on this clone: It is unclear where the CDR3 begins or ends on the DNA, so no DNA is shown, and the CDR3 is as TCRdb lists it. This chain connects TRBV12-2 to TRBJ1-4. TRBV12-2 is given as a pseudogene. 19 amino acids form the CDR3, both terminal residues included. CDR3 sequence reads: CASRLPPPRTEDVQKNCFF.

This chain uses TRBV6-1 with TRBJ2-1; 13 bases align to TRBD2. Per the germline V gene, CDR1 is MNHNS and CDR2 is SASEGT. The CDR3 totals 16 residues. The V gene end was trimmed by 2 bases and the J gene end by 8 bases; junction bases not matched to a gene: 6. CDR3 region: CASSETSGGGWHEQFF. The CDR3 DNA reads TGTGCCAGCAGTGAAACTAGCGGGGGGGGTTGGCATGAGCAGTTCTTC.

The genes are TRBV6-1 and TRBJ1-5; weak D call: TRBD1 (6 bases). V was trimmed by 6 bases and J by 1 base, leaving 13 bases between them. Germline V CDR1 and CDR2: MNHNS, SASEGT. The CDR3 is 15 amino acids. CDR3 residues: CASRGTGSSNQPQHF. The CDR3 coding sequence is TGTGCCAGCAGAGGAACAGGGTCGAGCAATCAGCCCCAGCATTTT.

The chain uses TRBV10-3 and TRBJ1-1; 8 bases match TRBD1. The CDR3 consists of 14 residues. Germline V gives CDR1 ENHRY, CDR2 SYGVKD. V dropped 4 bases and J dropped 5; count of bases not matched to a gene: 6. The CDR3 nucleotides read TGTGCCATCAGTGGACAGGGGTTGGTGACTGAAGCTTTCTTT. Translation gives CAISGQGLVTEAFF.

This clone was observed a handful of times. This chain joins TRBV14 and TRBJ2-1; 11 bases align to TRBD2. Trimming took 10 bases from V and 12 from J; bases not matched to a gene: 11. The CDR3 is made up of 13 amino acids. Germline V gene sequence: CDR1 SGHDN, CDR2 FVKESK. CDR3 coding DNA: TGTGCCACCGCACTAGCGGGAGTTGTCCCGCAGTTCTTC. It translates to CATALAGVVPQFF.

V usage is TRBV9 and J usage is TRBJ2-2; D possibly corresponds to TRBD2 (5 bases). The CDR3 consists of 15 residues. The germline V and J ends were trimmed by 0 bases and 6 bases, with 12 bases remaining between them. The V gene's germline CDR1 is SGDLS and CDR2 YYNGEE. Here the CDR3 reads CASSVDPTEAGELFF. The CDR3 DNA sequence: TGTGCCAGCAGCGTAGATCCCACGGAGGCCGGGGAGCTGTTTTTT.

The genes are TRBV28 and TRBJ2-1; D tentatively reads TRBD1 or TRBD2 (5 bases each). CDR3 size: 14 residues. The V end was cut by 7 bases, the J end by 1 base, with 11 bases between. Germline assignment: CDR1 MDHEN and CDR2 SYDVKM. Here the CDR3 DNA reads TGTGCCAGCAATTCAGGGAGTTCCTACAATGAGCAGTTCTTC. It encodes CASNSGSSYNEQFF.

The V and J genes are TRBV28 and TRBJ2-1; TRBD1 is a possible D gene (8 bases). Trimming took 6 bases from V and 13 from J, leaving 25 bases between them. Germline CDR1 MDHEN, CDR2 SYDVKM. This CDR3 has 15 residues. CDR3 sequence (DNA): TGTGCCAGCAGCCCTTCAGGGGGCTCCAGGACTAGTCAGTTCTTC. It is translated as CASSPSGGSRTSQFF.

The chain is built from TRBV11-2 and TRBJ2-1, with a possible D match to TRBD2 (6 bases). This CDR3 is 15 amino acids long. Trimming left V 3 bases short and J 6 bases short, with 15 bases between. Germline CDR1 SGHAT, CDR2 FQNNGV. The CDR3 loop is CASSFQGLHGNEQFF. In DNA, the CDR3 is TGTGCCAGCAGCTTTCAGGGACTTCACGGCAATGAGCAGTTCTTC.

This clone is medium-sized in the sample. The chain recombines TRBV7-8 with TRBJ2-3; a possible D gene is TRBD2 (6 bases). Germline assignment: CDR1 SGHVS and CDR2 FQNEAQ. Trimming cost V 2 bases and J 1 base, with 13 bases left between them. The length of the CDR3 is 16 residues. DNA of the CDR3: TGTGCCAGCAGCTTACGTCGAGTAGCGGGCACAGATACGCAGTATTTT. Residues: CASSLRRVAGTDTQYF. The complete variable domain, with remaining parts taken from reference TRBV7-8 and TRBJ2-3, reads GAGVSQSPRYKVAKRGQDVALRCDPISGHVSLFWYQQALGQGPEFLTYFQNEAQLDKSGLPSDRFFAERPEGSVSTLKIQRTQQEDSAVYLCASSLRRVAGTDTQYFGPGTRLTVL.

The sample holds a few counts of this clone. V gene TRBV7-9 combines with J gene TRBJ1-1; weak D call: TRBD1 (5 bases). The CDR3 contains 14 residues. Looked up from germline, CDR1 is SEHNR and CDR2 is FQNEAQ (reference sequence). The V and J ends lost 6 bases and 3 bases respectively, with 14 bases between them. In DNA form, the CDR3 reads TGTGCCAGCAGTTTCGGAGGGGCGGACACTGAAGCTTTCTTT. It translates to CASSFGGADTEAFF.

V and J are TRBV6-1 and TRBJ2-7; D unresolved. CDR1 is MNHNS, CDR2 SASEGT, per germline. There are 13 residues in the CDR3. V was cut by 6 bases and J by 6 bases, with 15 bases left in between. This CDR3 is CASRLTILGEQYV. CDR3 DNA: TGTGCCAGCAGACTGACCATCCTGGGCGAGCAGTACGTC.

This CDR3 reads CARSPSYNEQFF. The CDR3 bases are TGTGCCAGAAGCCCTAGCTACAATGAGCAGTTCTTC. The chain employs TRBV27 and TRBJ2-1; no firm D call. Trimming took off 9 bases at V and 3 bases at J, with 9 bases between the two ends. CDR1 and CDR2 (germline): MNHEY, SMNVEV (reference sequence). This CDR3 is built from 12 residues.

This clone was counted once. This CDR3 reads CASSPRQGISYEQYF. The CDR3 DNA is TGTGCCAGCAGTCCCAGACAGGGAATTTCGTACGAGCAGTACTTC. The chain combines TRBV6-6 with TRBJ2-7, with 7 bases matching TRBD1. V shed 5 bases, J shed 4 bases, and the junction held 11 bases outside the gene matches. There are 15 residues in the CDR3. Germline CDR1 is MNHNY and CDR2 is SVGAGI (reference sequence).